Each of the 9 T cell receptor beta chains below was sequenced from the same sample in a study of identical twins' blood T cells. TCRdb fed the 5' RACE reads into MiXCR, producing one record per CDR3 protein. The table records around 380,000 distinct CDR3 sequences, about 28% of them present only once. The sequencing input was PBMCs. Receptor source: a woman aged 18 to 55 in good health.

V usage is TRBV27 and J usage is TRBJ1-6, with D possibly matching TRBD1 (6 bases). The CDR3 contains 14 residues. Trimming took off 3 bases at V and 5 bases at J, with 8 bases between the two ends. Germline assignment: CDR1 MNHEY and CDR2 SMNVEV (reference sequence). The CDR3 sequence: CASSFQGNNSPLHF. The CDR3 DNA follows: TGTGCCAGCAGTTTCCAGGGGAATAATTCACCCCTCCACTTT.

This clonotype was seen only a few times. The rearrangement uses TRBV7-2 and TRBJ2-3; D might be TRBD2 (5 bases). Trimming removed 4 bases from V and 3 bases from J, with 11 bases in between. This CDR3 is built from 14 residues. From germline, CDR1 is SGHTA and CDR2 FQGNSA. The CDR3 DNA reads TGTGCCAGCAGCTCCTGGGTAGCGACAGATACGCAGTATTTT. Its translation is CASSSWVATDTQYF.

The chain carries TRBV6-2 or TRBV6-3 and TRBJ1-1; 10 bases line up with TRBD1. This CDR3 contains 18 residues. V dropped 5 bases and J dropped 0; count of bases not matched to a gene: 12. Germline CDR1 is MNHEY and CDR2 is SVGEGT. CDR3 in DNA: TGTGCCAGCAGTCTGCGGGACAGGGGACCCGGAGTGAACACTGAAGCTTTCTTT. This translates into CASSLRDRGPGVNTEAFF.

A note on this clonotype: One end of the junction varies from germline; a read error may be responsible. The rearrangement joins TRBV7-9 to TRBJ1-1; D gene uncertain. Looked up from germline, CDR1 is SEHNR and CDR2 is FQNEAQ (reference sequence). This CDR3 has 13 amino acids. This chain's CDR3 is CASSFGYNTEAFF. The CDR3 DNA sequence: TGTGCCAGCAGCTTTGGATACAACACTGAAGCTTTCTTC.

This clonotype was observed a few times. V usage is TRBV20-1 and J usage is TRBJ2-4, with D possibly TRBD2 on 6 matching bases. Germline V gene lookup returns CDR1 DFQATT and CDR2 SNEGSKA (reference sequence). This CDR3 comprises 15 residues. Trimming cost V 4 bases and J 0 bases, with 13 bases left between them. For the CDR3, the DNA is TGCAGTGCTACCTCTAGCGCCTTAGCCAAAAACATTCAGTACTTC. Its translation: CSATSSALAKNIQYF.

The V and J genes are TRBV29-1 and TRBJ1-4, with D maybe TRBD1 (5 bases). The CDR3 is 15 residues long. Per germline, CDR1 SQVTM and CDR2 ANQGSEA. Trimming took 0 bases from V and 2 from J, leaving 10 bases between them. DNA for the CDR3: TGCAGCGTTGAAGATCCGGGGGTTACTAATGAAAAACTGTTTTTT. Translating it yields CSVEDPGVTNEKLFF.

This clonotype has only a few counts. The J gene is TRBJ2-1, the V gene TRBV18, with 8 bases that match TRBD2. This CDR3 spans 14 amino acids. Germline lookup yields CDR1 KGHSH and CDR2 LQKENI. The junction had 4 bases not matched to a gene; V was cut back by 3 bases and J by 6 bases. CDR3 sequence (DNA): TGTGCCAGCTCACCCTCCCTAGCGGGCAATGAGCAGTTCTTC. Translating it yields CASSPSLAGNEQFF.

The rearrangement links TRBV5-1 to TRBJ1-4, with TRBD1 matching 7 bases. CDR3 length equals 16 residues. Looked up from germline, CDR1 is SGHRS and CDR2 is YFSETQ. V was pared by 4 bases and J by 0 bases, with 6 bases of the junction left unmatched. CDR3 region: CASSPQGIATNEKLFF. The CDR3 nucleotides are TGCGCCAGCAGCCCACAGGGGATTGCAACTAATGAAAAACTGTTTTTT.

In its sample, this clonotype was seen a few times. As DNA, the CDR3 is TGTGCCAGCAGTTGGAGTAATAGCAATCAGCCCCAGCATTTT. It encodes CASSWSNSNQPQHF. This rearrangement joins TRBV6-2 or TRBV6-3 to TRBJ1-5; D is unresolved. Germline V lookup: CDR1 MNHEY, CDR2 SVGEGT. The germline V and J ends were trimmed by 4 bases and 0 bases, with 7 bases remaining between them. This CDR3 comprises 14 residues.